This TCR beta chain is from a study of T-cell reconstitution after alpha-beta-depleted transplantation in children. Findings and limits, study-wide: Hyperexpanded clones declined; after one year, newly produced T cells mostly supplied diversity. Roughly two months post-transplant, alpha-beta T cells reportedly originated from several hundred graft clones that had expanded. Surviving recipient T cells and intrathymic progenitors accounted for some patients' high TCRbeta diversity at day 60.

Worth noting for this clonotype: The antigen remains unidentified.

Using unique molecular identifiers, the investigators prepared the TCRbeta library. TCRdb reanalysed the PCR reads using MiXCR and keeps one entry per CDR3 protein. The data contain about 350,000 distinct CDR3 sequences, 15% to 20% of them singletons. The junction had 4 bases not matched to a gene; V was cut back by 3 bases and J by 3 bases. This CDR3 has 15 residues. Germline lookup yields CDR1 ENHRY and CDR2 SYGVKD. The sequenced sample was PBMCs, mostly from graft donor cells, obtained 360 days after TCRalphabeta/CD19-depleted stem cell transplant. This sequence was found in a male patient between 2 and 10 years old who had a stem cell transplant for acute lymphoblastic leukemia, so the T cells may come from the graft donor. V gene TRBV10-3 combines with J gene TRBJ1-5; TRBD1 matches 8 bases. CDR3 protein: CAISEAGGPNQPQHF. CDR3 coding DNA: TGTGCCATCAGTGAAGCAGGGGGCCCCAATCAGCCCCAGCATTTT.